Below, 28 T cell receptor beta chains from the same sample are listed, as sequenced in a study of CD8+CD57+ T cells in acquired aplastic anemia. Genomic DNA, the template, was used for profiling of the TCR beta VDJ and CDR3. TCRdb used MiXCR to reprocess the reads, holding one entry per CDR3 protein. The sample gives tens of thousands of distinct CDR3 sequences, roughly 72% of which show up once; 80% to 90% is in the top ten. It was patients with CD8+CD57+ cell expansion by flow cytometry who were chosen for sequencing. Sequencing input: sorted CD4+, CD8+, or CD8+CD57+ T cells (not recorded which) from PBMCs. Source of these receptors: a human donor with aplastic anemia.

The CDR3 nucleotides read TGTGCCACCGGGGACAGATATAGCAATCAGCCCCAGCATTTT. Protein: CATGDRYSNQPQHF. The chain employs TRBV24-1 and TRBJ1-5, with 7 bases lining up with TRBD1. CDR3 length equals 14 residues. V was pared by 9 bases and J by 0 bases, with 4 bases of the junction left unmatched. The V gene's germline CDR1 is KGHDR and CDR2 SFDVKD.

DNA for the CDR3: TGCAGCGTTGAAAGGGGGTCTGGGGCCAACGTCCTGACTTTC. This codes for CSVERGSGANVLTF. V gene TRBV29-1 combines with J gene TRBJ2-6; TRBD1 might be the D (6 bases). The CDR3 loop spans 14 amino acids. CDR1 and CDR2 (germline): SQVTM, ANQGSEA. V was clipped by 2 bases and J by 1 base, with 6 bases between them. Together with reference TRBV29-1 and TRBJ2-6, the CDR3 gives the full variable domain: SAVISQKPSRDICQRGTSLTIQCQVDSQVTMMFWYRQQPGQSLTLIATANQGSEATYESGFVIDKFPISRPNLTFSTLTVSNMSPEDSSIYLCSVERGSGANVLTFGAGSRLTVL.

The CDR3 DNA reads TGTGCCACCAGTGAACAACCAGGGTCAGAGCAGTACTTC. This translates into CATSEQPGSEQYF. The V call is TRBV24-1, the J call TRBJ2-7; possibly TRBD1 for D (5 bases). V was pared by 4 bases and J by 7 bases, with 13 bases between. In germline, CDR1 is KGHDR, CDR2 SFDVKD. The CDR3 totals 13 residues.

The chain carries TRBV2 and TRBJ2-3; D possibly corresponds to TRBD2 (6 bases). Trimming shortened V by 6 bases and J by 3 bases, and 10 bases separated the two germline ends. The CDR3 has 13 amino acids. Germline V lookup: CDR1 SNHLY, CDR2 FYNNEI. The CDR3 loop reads CASRRGSTDTQYF. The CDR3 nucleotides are TGTGCCAGCAGGCGGGGTAGTACAGATACGCAGTATTTT.

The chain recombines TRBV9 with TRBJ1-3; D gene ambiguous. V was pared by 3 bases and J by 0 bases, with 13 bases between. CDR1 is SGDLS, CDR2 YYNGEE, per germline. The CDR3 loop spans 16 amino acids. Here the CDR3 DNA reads TGTGCCAGCAGCGCAGGCGGGTCCATCTCTGGAAACACCATATATTTT. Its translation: CASSAGGSISGNTIYF.

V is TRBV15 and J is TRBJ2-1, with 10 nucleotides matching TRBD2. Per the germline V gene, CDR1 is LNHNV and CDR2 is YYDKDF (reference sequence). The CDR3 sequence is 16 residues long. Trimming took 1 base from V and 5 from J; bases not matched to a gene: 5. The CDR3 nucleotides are TGTGCCACCAGCAGAGCGATTGGACTAGCGGACAATGAGCAGTTCTTC. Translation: CATSRAIGLADNEQFF.

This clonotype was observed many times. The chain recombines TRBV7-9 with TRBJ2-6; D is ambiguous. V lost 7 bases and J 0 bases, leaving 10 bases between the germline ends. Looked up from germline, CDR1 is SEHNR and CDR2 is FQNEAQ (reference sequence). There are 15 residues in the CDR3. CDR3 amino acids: CASMRQSSGANVLTF. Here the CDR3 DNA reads TGTGCCAGCATGAGACAAAGCTCTGGGGCCAACGTCCTGACTTTC.

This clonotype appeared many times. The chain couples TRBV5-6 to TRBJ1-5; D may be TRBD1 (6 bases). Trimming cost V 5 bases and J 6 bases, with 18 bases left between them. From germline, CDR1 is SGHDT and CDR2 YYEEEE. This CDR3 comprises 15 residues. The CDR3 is CASSFSRQDGQPQHF. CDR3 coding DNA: TGTGCCAGCAGTTTCTCCCGACAGGATGGTCAGCCCCAGCATTTT.

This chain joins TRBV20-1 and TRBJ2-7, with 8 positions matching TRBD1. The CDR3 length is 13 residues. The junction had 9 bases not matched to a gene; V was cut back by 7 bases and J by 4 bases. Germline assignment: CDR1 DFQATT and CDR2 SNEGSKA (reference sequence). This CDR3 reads CSVRDRGFYEQYF. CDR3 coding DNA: TGCAGTGTTCGAGACAGGGGATTTTACGAGCAGTACTTC.

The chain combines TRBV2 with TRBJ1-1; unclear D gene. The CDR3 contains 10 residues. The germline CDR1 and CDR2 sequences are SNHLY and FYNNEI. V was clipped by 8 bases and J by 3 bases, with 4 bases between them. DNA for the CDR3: TGTGCCAGCGCCCACACTGAAGCTTTCTTT. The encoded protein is CASAHTEAFF.

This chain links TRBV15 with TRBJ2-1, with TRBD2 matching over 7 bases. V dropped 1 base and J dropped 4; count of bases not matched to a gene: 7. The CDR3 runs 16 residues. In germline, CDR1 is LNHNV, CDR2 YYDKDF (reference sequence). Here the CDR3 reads CATSRGRDYLYNEQFF. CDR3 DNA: TGTGCCACCAGCAGAGGCCGGGACTACCTTTACAATGAGCAGTTCTTC.

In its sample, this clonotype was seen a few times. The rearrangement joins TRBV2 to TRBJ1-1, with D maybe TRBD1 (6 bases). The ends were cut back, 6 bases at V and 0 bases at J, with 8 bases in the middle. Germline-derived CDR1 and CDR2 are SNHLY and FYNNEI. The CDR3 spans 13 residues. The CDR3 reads CASRGQMNTEAFF. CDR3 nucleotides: TGTGCCAGCAGAGGACAGATGAACACTGAAGCTTTCTTT. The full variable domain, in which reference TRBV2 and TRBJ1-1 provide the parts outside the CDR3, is EPEVTQTPSHQVTQMGQEVILRCVPISNHLYFYWYRQILGQKVEFLVSFYNNEISEKSEIFDDQFSVERPDGSNFTLKIRSTKLEDSAMYFCASRGQMNTEAFFGQGTRLTVV.

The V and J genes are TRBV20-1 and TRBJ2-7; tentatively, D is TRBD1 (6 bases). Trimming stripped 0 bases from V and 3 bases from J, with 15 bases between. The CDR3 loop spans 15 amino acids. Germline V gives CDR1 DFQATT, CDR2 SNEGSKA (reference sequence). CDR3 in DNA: TGCAGTGCTAGAGATGAAGACAGGATAAACTACGAGCAGTACTTC. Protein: CSARDEDRINYEQYF.

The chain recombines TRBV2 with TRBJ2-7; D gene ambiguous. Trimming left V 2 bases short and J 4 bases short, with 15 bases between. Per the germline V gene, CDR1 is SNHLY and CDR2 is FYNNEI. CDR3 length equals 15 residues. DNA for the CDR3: TGTGCCAGCAGTGAATTCTCGGGCAACGGGTACGAGCAGTACTTC. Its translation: CASSEFSGNGYEQYF.

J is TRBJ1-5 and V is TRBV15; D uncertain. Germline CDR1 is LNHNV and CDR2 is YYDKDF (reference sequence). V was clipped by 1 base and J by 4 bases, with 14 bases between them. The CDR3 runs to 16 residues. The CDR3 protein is CATSRVMGSRNQPQHF. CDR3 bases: TGTGCCACCAGCAGAGTAATGGGATCGAGGAATCAGCCCCAGCATTTT.

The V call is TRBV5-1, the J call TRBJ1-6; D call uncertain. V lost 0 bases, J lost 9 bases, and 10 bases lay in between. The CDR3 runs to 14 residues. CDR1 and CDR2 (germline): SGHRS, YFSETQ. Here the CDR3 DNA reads TGCGCCAGCAGCTTGGACCCGAGAATTTCACCCCTCCACTTT. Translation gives CASSLDPRISPLHF.

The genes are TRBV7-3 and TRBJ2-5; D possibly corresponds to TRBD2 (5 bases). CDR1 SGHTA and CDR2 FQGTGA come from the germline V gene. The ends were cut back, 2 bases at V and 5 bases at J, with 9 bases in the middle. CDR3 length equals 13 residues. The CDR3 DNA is TGTGCCAGCAGCTTAGAGGGCCTCGAGACCCAGTACTTC. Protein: CASSLEGLETQYF.

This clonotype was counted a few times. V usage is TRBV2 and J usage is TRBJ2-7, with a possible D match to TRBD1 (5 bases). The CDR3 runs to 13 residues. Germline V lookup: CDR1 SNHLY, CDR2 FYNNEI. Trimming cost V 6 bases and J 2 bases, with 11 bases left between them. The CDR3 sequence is CASRNQGTYEQYF. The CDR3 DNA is TGTGCCAGCAGAAATCAGGGAACCTACGAGCAGTACTTC.

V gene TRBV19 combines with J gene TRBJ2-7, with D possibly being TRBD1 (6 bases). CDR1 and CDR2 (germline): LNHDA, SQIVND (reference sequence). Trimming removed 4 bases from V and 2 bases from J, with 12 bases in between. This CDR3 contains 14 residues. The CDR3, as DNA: TGTGCCAGTAGTACCACAGGGAATACCTACGAGCAGTACTTC. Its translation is CASSTTGNTYEQYF.

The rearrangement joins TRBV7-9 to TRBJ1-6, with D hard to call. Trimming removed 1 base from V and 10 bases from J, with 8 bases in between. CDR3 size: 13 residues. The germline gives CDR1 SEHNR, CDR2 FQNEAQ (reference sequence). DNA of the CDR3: TGTGCCAGCAGCTTAGACGGAGTCTCACCCCTCCACTTT. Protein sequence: CASSLDGVSPLHF.

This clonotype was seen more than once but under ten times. CDR3 sequence: CSATGLAETQYF. CDR3 DNA sequence: TGCAGTGCTACAGGACTAGCGGAGACCCAGTACTTC. The J gene is TRBJ2-5, the V gene TRBV20-1; 9 bases are shared with TRBD2. The length of the CDR3 is 12 residues. J was trimmed by 5 bases and V by 4 bases; bases with no gene match: 2. Germline V gene lookup returns CDR1 DFQATT and CDR2 SNEGSKA (reference sequence).

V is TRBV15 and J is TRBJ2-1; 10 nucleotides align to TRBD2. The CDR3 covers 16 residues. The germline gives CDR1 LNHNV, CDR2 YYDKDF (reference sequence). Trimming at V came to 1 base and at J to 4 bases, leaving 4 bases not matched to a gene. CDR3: CATSRGTSGDYNEQFF. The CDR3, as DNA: TGTGCCACCAGCAGAGGGACTAGCGGAGATTACAATGAGCAGTTCTTC.

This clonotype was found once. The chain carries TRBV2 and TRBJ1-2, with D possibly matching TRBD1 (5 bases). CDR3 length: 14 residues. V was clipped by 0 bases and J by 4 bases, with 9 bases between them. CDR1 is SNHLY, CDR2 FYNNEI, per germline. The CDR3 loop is CASSEAMGGYGYTF. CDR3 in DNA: TGTGCCAGCAGTGAAGCGATGGGGGGCTATGGCTACACCTTC. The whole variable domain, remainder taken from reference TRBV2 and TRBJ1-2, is EPEVTQTPSHQVTQMGQEVILRCVPISNHLYFYWYRQILGQKVEFLVSFYNNEISEKSEIFDDQFSVERPDGSNFTLKIRSTKLEDSAMYFCASSEAMGGYGYTFGSGTRLTVV.

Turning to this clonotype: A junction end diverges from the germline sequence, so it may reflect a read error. CDR3: CASTIGPNNSPLHF. The CDR3 DNA follows: TGCGCCAGCACCATTGGCCCCAATAATTCACCCCTCCACTTT. J is TRBJ1-6 and V is TRBV7-2; D remains ambiguous. The germline V gene encodes CDR1 SGHTA and CDR2 FQGNSA. The CDR3 length is 14 residues.

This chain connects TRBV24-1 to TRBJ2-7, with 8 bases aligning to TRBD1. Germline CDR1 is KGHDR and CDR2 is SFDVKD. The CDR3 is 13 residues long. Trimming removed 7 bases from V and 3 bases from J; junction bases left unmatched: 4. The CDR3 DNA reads TGTGCCACCAGGGCAGGGGGCAGCTACGAGCAGTACTTC. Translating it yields CATRAGGSYEQYF.

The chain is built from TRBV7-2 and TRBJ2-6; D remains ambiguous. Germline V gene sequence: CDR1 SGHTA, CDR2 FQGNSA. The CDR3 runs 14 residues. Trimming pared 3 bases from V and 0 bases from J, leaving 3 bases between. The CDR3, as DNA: TGTGCCAGCAGCTTGGCCTCTGGGGCCAACGTCCTGACTTTC. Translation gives CASSLASGANVLTF.

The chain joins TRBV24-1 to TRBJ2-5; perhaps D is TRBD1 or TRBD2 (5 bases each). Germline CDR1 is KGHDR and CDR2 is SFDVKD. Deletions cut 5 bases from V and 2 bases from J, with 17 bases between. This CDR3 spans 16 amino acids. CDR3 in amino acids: CATSVGASSRQETQYF. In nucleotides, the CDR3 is TGTGCCACCAGTGTAGGGGCTTCTAGCAGACAAGAGACCCAGTACTTC.

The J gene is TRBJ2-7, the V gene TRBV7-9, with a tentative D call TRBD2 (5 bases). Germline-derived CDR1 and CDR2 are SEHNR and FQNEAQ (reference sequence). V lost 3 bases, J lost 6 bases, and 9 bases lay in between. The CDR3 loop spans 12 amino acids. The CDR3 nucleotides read TGTGCCAGCAGCTTTTTAGGGAGCGAGCAGTACTTC. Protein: CASSFLGSEQYF.